This T cell receptor beta chain originates from a study of shared clonotypes between healthy human individuals. The CDR3 is 17 residues long. Germline assignment: CDR1 MDHEN and CDR2 SYDVKM. V was pared by 5 bases and J by 3 bases, with 12 bases of the junction left unmatched. The protocol was immunoSEQ multiplex PCR, while the TCRdb copy is restricted to in-frame clones and leaves out a portion. The table includes about 870,000 clones, 80% to 95% detected once. This clone has a handful of counts. Its antigen is still unknown. The study's findings and limits: Naive CD4 clonotypes were shared across a handful of donors at around 5.4%. Lower generation probabilities were found for non-shared clonotypes than for those shared by all four donors.

Terminally differentiated effector memory CD45RA+ cells were excluded by CCR7 positive selection of CD45RO-negative cells. Donors, healthy HIV-negative adults, lacked recent acute infections or vaccinations. Each sample came from a Caucasian adult donor living in Nashville, Tennessee. V usage is TRBV28 and J usage is TRBJ2-7, with 11 bases that match TRBD2. Sequencing input: naive CD8+ T cells sorted from blood. The TCR was taken from a man aged 25-40 years in good health. In DNA form, the CDR3 reads TGTGCCAGCAGTACCCGACTAGCGGGAACGTCCGTCTACGAGCAGTACTTC. Amino acids: CASSTRLAGTSVYEQYF.